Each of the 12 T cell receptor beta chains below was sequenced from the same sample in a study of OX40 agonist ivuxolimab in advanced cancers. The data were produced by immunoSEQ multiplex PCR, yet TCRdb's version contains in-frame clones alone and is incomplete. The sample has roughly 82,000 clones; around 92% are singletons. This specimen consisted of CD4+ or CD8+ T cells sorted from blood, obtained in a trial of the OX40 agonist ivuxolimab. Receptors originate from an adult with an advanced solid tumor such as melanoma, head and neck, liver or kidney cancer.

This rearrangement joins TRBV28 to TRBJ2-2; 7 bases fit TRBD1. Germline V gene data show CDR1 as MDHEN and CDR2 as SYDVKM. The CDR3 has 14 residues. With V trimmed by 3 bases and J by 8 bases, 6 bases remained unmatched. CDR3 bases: TGTGCCAGCAGTTTGACAGGGTGGGCTGGGGAGCTGTTTTTT. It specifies CASSLTGWAGELFF.

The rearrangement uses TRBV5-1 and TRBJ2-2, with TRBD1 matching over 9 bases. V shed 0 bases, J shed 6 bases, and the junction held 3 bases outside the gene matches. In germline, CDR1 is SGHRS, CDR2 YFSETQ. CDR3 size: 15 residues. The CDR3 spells CASSLDRGLSGELFF. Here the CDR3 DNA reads TGCGCCAGCAGCTTGGACAGGGGGCTGTCCGGGGAGCTGTTTTTT.

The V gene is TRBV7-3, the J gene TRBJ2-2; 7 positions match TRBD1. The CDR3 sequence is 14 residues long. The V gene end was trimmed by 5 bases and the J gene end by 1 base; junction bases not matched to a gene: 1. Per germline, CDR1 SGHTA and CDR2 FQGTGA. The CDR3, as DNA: TGTGCCAGCAGCAGACAGGGGAACACCGGGGAGCTGTTTTTT. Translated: CASSRQGNTGELFF.

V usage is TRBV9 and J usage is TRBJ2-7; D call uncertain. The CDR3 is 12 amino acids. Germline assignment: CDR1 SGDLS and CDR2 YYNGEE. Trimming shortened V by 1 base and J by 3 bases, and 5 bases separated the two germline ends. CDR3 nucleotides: TGTGCCAGCAGCGTAAAAAGCTACGAGCAGTACTTC. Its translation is CASSVKSYEQYF.

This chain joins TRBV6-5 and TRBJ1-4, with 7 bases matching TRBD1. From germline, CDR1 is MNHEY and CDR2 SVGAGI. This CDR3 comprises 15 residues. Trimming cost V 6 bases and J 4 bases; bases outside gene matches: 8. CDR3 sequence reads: CASSRDRGFNEKLFF. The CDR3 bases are TGTGCCAGCAGCCGGGACAGAGGATTTAATGAAAAACTGTTTTTT.

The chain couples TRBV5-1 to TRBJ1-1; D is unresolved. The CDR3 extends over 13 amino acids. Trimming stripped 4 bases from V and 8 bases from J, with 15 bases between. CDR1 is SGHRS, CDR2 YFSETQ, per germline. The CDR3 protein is CASSPGATDEAFF. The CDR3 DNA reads TGCGCCAGCAGCCCGGGAGCCACTGACGAAGCTTTCTTT.

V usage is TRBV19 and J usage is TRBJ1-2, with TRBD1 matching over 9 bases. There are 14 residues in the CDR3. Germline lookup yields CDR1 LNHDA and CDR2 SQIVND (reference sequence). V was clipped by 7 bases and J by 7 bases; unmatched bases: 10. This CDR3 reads CASNPQGARFGYTF. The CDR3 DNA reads TGTGCCAGTAACCCACAGGGGGCAAGATTTGGCTACACCTTC.

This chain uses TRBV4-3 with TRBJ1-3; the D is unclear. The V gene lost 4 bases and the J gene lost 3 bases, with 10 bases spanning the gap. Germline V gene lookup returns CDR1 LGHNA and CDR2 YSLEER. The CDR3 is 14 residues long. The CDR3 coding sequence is TGCGCCAGCAGCCCGGAGGCGGTTGGAAACACCATATATTTT. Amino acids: CASSPEAVGNTIYF.

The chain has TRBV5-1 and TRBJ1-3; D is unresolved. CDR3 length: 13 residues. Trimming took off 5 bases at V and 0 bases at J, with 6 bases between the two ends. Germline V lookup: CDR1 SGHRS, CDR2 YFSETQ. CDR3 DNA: TGCGCCAGCAGAATACCCTCTGGAAACACCATATATTTT. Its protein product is CASRIPSGNTIYF. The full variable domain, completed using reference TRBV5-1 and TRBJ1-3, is KAGVTQTPRYLIKTRGQQVTLSCSPISGHRSVSWYQQTPGQGLQFLFEYFSETQRNKGNFPGRFSGRQFSNSRSEMNVSTLELGDSALYLCASRIPSGNTIYFGEGSWLTVV.

CDR3 nucleotides: TGTGCCAGCAGCCTAGCGGCCAACTCCTACAATGAGCAGTTCTTC. Translation: CASSLAANSYNEQFF. This rearrangement joins TRBV6-4 to TRBJ2-1, with 7 bases lining up with TRBD2. V was clipped by 6 bases and J by 0 bases; unmatched bases: 5. Germline V gene data show CDR1 as MRHNA and CDR2 as SNTAGT. The CDR3 consists of 15 residues.

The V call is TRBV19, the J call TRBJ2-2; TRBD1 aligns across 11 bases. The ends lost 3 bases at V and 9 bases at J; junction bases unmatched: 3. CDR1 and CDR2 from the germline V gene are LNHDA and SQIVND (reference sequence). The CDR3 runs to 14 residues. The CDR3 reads CASSMGQGDWELFF. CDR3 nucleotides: TGTGCCAGTAGTATGGGACAGGGGGACTGGGAGCTGTTTTTT.

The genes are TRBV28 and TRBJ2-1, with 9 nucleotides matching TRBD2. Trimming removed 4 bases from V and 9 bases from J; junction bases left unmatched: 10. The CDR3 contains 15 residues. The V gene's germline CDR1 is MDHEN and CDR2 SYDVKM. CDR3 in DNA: TGTGCCAGCAGTTCCCCGGTAGCGGGAGCCCGTGAGCAGTTCTTC. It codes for CASSSPVAGAREQFF.